Listed below are T cell receptor beta chains from one sample, sequenced in a study of blood T cell repertoires in COVID-19. The table came from immunoSEQ multiplex PCR; TCRdb's copy has only in-frame clones and leaves some out. Of about 200,000 clones in the sample, about 88% were seen once. The sample was peripheral blood. The receptors derive from a man over 45 with COVID-19, enrolled during active disease. The CDR3 runs from the conserved cysteine through the conserved F or W. The D gene is left open where the match is weak. Expanded clones get a size class; other rows say once, few or many, or leave the size out.

>-|-|TRBJ1-3|TRBV6-5
CASAGGSGNTIYF
TGTGCCAGCGCCGGGGGCTCTGGAAACACCATATATTTT
>-|-|TRBJ2-1|TRBV6-5
CASSFTSGASGESQFF
TGTGCCAGCAGTTTCACTTCGGGGGCTAGCGGAGAATCTCAGTTCTTC
>-|TRBD2|TRBJ2-7|TRBV4-2
CASSPAGGYEQYF
TGTGCCAGCAGCCCTGCGGGAGGCTACGAGCAGTACTTC
>-|-|TRBJ2-7|TRBV30
CAWSVPGGKQYF
TGTGCCTGGAGTGTACCCGGAGGCAAGCAGTACTTC
>-|TRBD1|TRBJ2-7|TRBV7-7
CASSPGQGAYEQYF
TGTGCCAGCAGCCCGGGACAGGGGGCCTACGAGCAGTACTTC
>-|-|TRBJ1-5|TRBV29-1
CSVADSHSNQPQHF
TGCAGCGTCGCAGACAGCCATAGCAATCAGCCCCAGCATTTT
>-|TRBD1|TRBJ2-1|TRBV4-3
CASSQTTYPGQTYNEQFF
TGCGCCAGCAGCCAAACCACCTATCCGGGACAGACTTACAATGAGCAGTTCTTC
>-|TRBD2|TRBJ2-2|TRBV10-2
CASRNTGTSIAGELFF
TGCGCCAGCCGAAACACCGGGACTAGTATCGCCGGGGAGCTGTTTTTT
>-|-|TRBJ2-7|TRBV12-1
CASSSHMSSREVNYEQYF
TGTGCCAGCAGCTCACACATGTCGAGTCGGGAGGTTAACTACGAGCAGTACTTC
>few|-|TRBJ1-2|TRBV29-1
CSAVTDYGYTF
TGCAGCGCTGTGACAGACTATGGCTACACCTTC
>-|-|TRBJ2-1|TRBV21-1
CASSNRGHEQFF
TGTGCCAGCAGCAACAGGGGCCATGAACAGTTCTTC
>-|-|TRBJ2-1|TRBV15
CATSRDAAYNEQFF
TGTGCCACCAGCAGAGATGCAGCGTACAATGAGCAGTTCTTC
>once|TRBD2|TRBJ2-7|TRBV18
CASSPGASGNSRYYEQYF
TGTGCCAGCTCACCCGGGGCTAGCGGGAATAGCCGCTACTACGAGCAGTACTTC
>-|-|TRBJ2-1|TRBV18
CASSRGGRGTYNEQFF
TGTGCCAGCTCACGCGGTGGAAGGGGTACCTACAATGAGCAGTTCTTC
>-|-|TRBJ1-6|TRBV14
CASSQATGIHNSPLHF
TGTGCCAGCAGCCAGGCCACAGGGATTCATAATTCACCCCTCCACTTT
>-|-|TRBJ1-5|TRBV7-2
CASSLAVGPGQPQHF
TGTGCCAGCAGCTTAGCGGTGGGTCCGGGTCAGCCCCAGCATTTT
>-|TRBD2|TRBJ2-1|TRBV5-6
CASSLYATSALGQFF
TGTGCCAGCAGCTTGTATGCGACTAGCGCCCTGGGGCAGTTCTTC
>-|-|TRBJ1-4|TRBV2
CASRPGQSATNEKLFF
TGTGCCAGCAGACCCGGACAGAGTGCAACTAATGAAAAACTGTTTTTT
>-|-|TRBJ2-7|TRBV5-1
CASSQNADEQYF
TGCGCCAGCAGCCAGAACGCGGACGAGCAGTACTTC
>few|TRBD2|TRBJ2-1|TRBV6-2/TRBV6-3
CASSYSPPSGLYNEQFF
TGTGCCAGCAGTTACTCTCCGCCTAGCGGCCTTTACAATGAGCAGTTCTTC
>-|-|TRBJ1-5|TRBV7-3
CASSLDSYQPQHF
TGTGCCAGCAGCTTAGACAGTTATCAGCCCCAGCATTTT
>few|TRBD2|TRBJ2-7|TRBV24-1
CATSARTSGNYEQYF
TGTGCCACCAGTGCACGGACTAGCGGGAACTACGAGCAGTACTTC
>-|TRBD2|TRBJ2-3|TRBV4-1
CASSQDRIAGGLITDTQYF
TGCGCCAGCAGCCAAGATCGAATAGCGGGGGGCTTAATCACAGATACGCAGTATTTT
>-|TRBD1|TRBJ2-7|TRBV19
CASSTPDRGSYEQYF
TGTGCCAGTAGTACCCCGGACAGGGGTTCCTACGAGCAGTACTTC
>-|TRBD2|TRBJ2-3|TRBV3-1/TRBV3-2
CASSSRGRVRFSDTQYF
TGTGCCAGCAGCTCCCGCGGGAGGGTGAGGTTTTCAGATACGCAGTATTTT
>-|-|TRBJ2-1|TRBV6-5
CASSYYNRRSYNEQFF
TGTGCCAGCAGTTACTATAACCGTCGGTCCTACAATGAGCAGTTCTTC
>-|-|TRBJ1-4|TRBV5-1
CASSSDSSNEKLFF
TGCGCCAGCAGCTCGGACAGTTCAAATGAAAAACTGTTTTTT
>-|-|TRBJ1-1|TRBV3-1/TRBV3-2
CASSQDRGTEAFF
TGTGCCAGCAGCCAAGATCGGGGCACTGAAGCTTTCTTT
>-|TRBD1|TRBJ1-1|TRBV10-3
CAISRQGLNTEAFF
TGTGCCATCAGCAGACAGGGTCTGAACACTGAAGCTTTCTTT
>-|-|TRBJ2-3|TRBV2
CASKVQSWGGPSTDTQYF
TGTGCCAGCAAAGTTCAGTCCTGGGGGGGCCCGAGCACAGATACGCAGTATTTT
>once|-|TRBJ2-6|TRBV5-4
CASSLPRGLRSGANVLTF
TGTGCCAGCAGCTTACCTCGGGGACTCCGGTCTGGGGCCAACGTCCTGACTTTC
>-|TRBD2|TRBJ2-7|TRBV3-1/TRBV3-2
CASSQGSGGPSYEQYF
TGTGCCAGCAGCCAAGGCAGCGGGGGGCCCTCCTACGAGCAGTACTTC
>-|-|TRBJ1-3|TRBV5-1
CASSGGWSGNTIYF
TGCGCCAGCAGCGGCGGATGGTCTGGAAACACCATATATTTT
>-|-|TRBJ1-3|TRBV10-2
CASSDVQGASGNTIYF
TGCGCCAGCAGTGATGTACAGGGCGCCTCTGGAAACACCATATATTTT
>few|-|TRBJ2-7|TRBV6-5
CASSVLGGLSYEQYF
TGTGCCAGCAGCGTACTAGGAGGTCTCTCCTACGAGCAGTACTTC
>-|-|TRBJ2-3|TRBV2
CASSEQANTQYF
TGTGCCAGCAGTGAACAGGCTAATACGCAGTATTTT
>-|TRBD2|TRBJ2-3|TRBV3-1/TRBV3-2
CASSQVLAGGPDTQYF
TGTGCCAGCAGCCAAGTGCTAGCGGGAGGGCCAGATACGCAGTATTTT
>-|TRBD1|TRBJ1-4|TRBV10-2
CASSGRQGTNEKLFF
TGCGCCAGCAGTGGACGACAGGGGACAAATGAAAAACTGTTTTTT
>-|-|TRBJ2-5|TRBV12-3/TRBV12-4
CASRIFDTETQYF
TGTGCCAGCAGGATCTTCGACACAGAGACCCAGTACTTC
>-|TRBD1|TRBJ2-3|TRBV12-3/TRBV12-4
CASSGQGTDTQYF
TGTGCCAGCAGCGGACAGGGGACAGATACGCAGTATTTT
>-|-|TRBJ2-1|TRBV5-1
CASSLGLGEFF
TGCGCCAGCAGCTTGGGCCTAGGGGAGTTCTTC
>-|TRBD2|TRBJ2-5|TRBV20-1
CSASLFSGTETQYF
TGCAGTGCTAGTTTGTTTAGCGGGACAGAGACCCAGTACTTC
>-|TRBD1|TRBJ1-6|TRBV6-2/TRBV6-3
CASSSGTGGRTNSPLHF
TGTGCCAGCAGTTCCGGGACAGGAGGTAGAACCAATTCACCCCTCCACTTT
>-|-|TRBJ2-7|TRBV18
CASSPPSQGGAYEQYF
TGTGCCAGCTCACCACCGTCGCAGGGTGGGGCCTACGAGCAGTACTTC
>-|-|TRBJ2-3|TRBV27
CASSRGNADTQYF
TGTGCCAGCAGCCGGGGTAACGCAGATACGCAGTATTTT
>-|-|TRBJ1-1|TRBV6-5
CASTPSGRLGAFF
TGTGCCAGCACCCCGTCGGGGAGACTTGGAGCTTTCTTT
>few|TRBD2|TRBJ2-1|TRBV5-4
CASSPRGGLPYQQFF
TGTGCCAGCAGCCCTCGGGGGGGGCTACCCTATCAGCAGTTCTTC
>few|-|TRBJ2-7|TRBV28
CASSLNPGDRYEQYF
TGTGCCAGCAGTTTGAACCCCGGAGACCGCTACGAGCAGTACTTC
>-|TRBD1|TRBJ2-7|TRBV5-1
CASSLALGQGLDEQYF
TGCGCCAGCAGCTTGGCCTTGGGACAGGGGCTTGACGAGCAGTACTTC
>-|-|TRBJ2-2|TRBV9
CASSVGGMDTGELFF
TGTGCCAGCAGCGTAGGGGGCATGGACACCGGGGAGCTGTTTTTT
>once|TRBD2|TRBJ2-3|TRBV12-5
CASASRLAGGPGITDTQYF
TGTGCTAGTGCCTCAAGACTAGCGGGGGGACCCGGAATCACAGATACGCAGTATTTT
>-|-|TRBJ2-1|TRBV6-5
CASKILGDLYNEQFF
TGTGCCAGCAAGATACTAGGAGACCTCTACAATGAGCAGTTCTTC
>many|TRBD2|TRBJ2-2|TRBV11-2
CASSYLAGNTGELFF
TGTGCCAGCAGCTATCTAGCGGGGAACACCGGGGAGCTGTTTTTT
>-|TRBD2|TRBJ2-4|TRBV2
CASRLAGVDIQYF
TGTGCCAGCAGGTTAGCGGGGGTTGACATTCAGTACTTC
>-|-|TRBJ2-3|TRBV6-4
CASSERISDTQYF
TGTGCCAGCAGTGAACGTATTAGCGATACGCAGTATTTT
>-|TRBD1|TRBJ1-2|TRBV7-8
CASSLGGTGYSSALGYTF
TGTGCCAGCAGCTTAGGGGGGACAGGGTACAGTTCGGCACTTGGCTACACCTTC
>-|TRBD2|TRBJ2-7|TRBV30
CAWRVSGRLLYEQYF
TGTGCCTGGAGGGTTAGCGGGAGGCTACTCTACGAGCAGTACTTC
>-|-|TRBJ1-2|TRBV6-5
CASTQPANYGYTF
TGTGCCAGCACGCAACCAGCTAACTATGGCTACACCTTC
>-|-|TRBJ1-2|TRBV7-9
CASSLMGGPYANYGYTF
TGTGCCAGCAGCTTAATGGGGGGGCCTTACGCTAACTATGGCTACACCTTC